The T cell receptor beta chain under discussion was sequenced for a study of shared clonotypes between healthy human individuals. Data came from immunoSEQ multiplex PCR; TCRdb stores just in-frame clones and leaves some out. The data contain 700,000 to 950,000 clones, about 96% of them seen just once; the ten biggest clones take up about 0.22%. CD45RO-negative, CCR7-positively selected cells formed the naive CD8 fraction, excluding terminally differentiated effector memory CD45RA+ cells. None of the donors, who were healthy HIV-negative adults, had recently had acute infections or vaccinations. V was pared by 6 bases and J by 6 bases, with 9 bases between. The CDR3 length is 12 residues. Per germline, CDR1 WNHNN and CDR2 SYGVQD (reference sequence).

This rearrangement joins TRBV10-1 to TRBJ2-1, with D perhaps TRBD1 or TRBD2 (5 bases each). The sequencing sample was made of naive CD8+ T cells sorted from blood. The source of this sequence is a man between 25 and 39 years old in good health. The CDR3 DNA reads as TGCGCCAGCAGCACCGGGACCAATGAGCAGTTCTTC. Amino acid sequence: CASSTGTNEQFF.